The following is a TCR beta chain sequence with its context. Antigen specificity is unknown. The entry originates in a study of OX40 agonist ivuxolimab in advanced cancers. In the study overall: Patients in dose escalation had liver, melanoma, kidney or head and neck cancers. Having had anti-PD-1, anti-PD-L1 or anti-CTLA-4 therapy before was allowed, and roughly 39% had some. The study, taken as a whole, reports: On average, CD8+ T cells had more expanded clones than CD4+.

Patients had blood sampled at baseline and again on cycle 4 day 1 and cycle 7 day 1. This CDR3 has 14 residues. The junction had 4 bases not matched to a gene; V was cut back by 5 bases and J by 0 bases. Germline V gives CDR1 LGHNT, CDR2 FRNRAP. Clones were read by immunoSEQ multiplex PCR, and TCRdb kept only the in-frame ones, dropping some. This sample has 65,000 or so clones, with around 88% found just once. The sequencing used CD4+ or CD8+ T cells sorted from blood, collected in a trial of the OX40 agonist ivuxolimab. The source of this sequence is an adult with an advanced solid tumor such as melanoma, head and neck, liver or kidney cancer. The gene calls are TRBV12-5 and TRBJ2-7; 7 bases are a match to TRBD2. For the CDR3, the DNA is TGTGCTAGTGGTCTCTGGACTAGCTCCTACGAGCAGTACTTC. Its protein product is CASGLWTSSYEQYF.